A single sample gave rise to the 29 T cell receptor beta chains below, sequenced in a study of blood T cell repertoires in COVID-19. Sequencing used immunoSEQ multiplex PCR; TCRdb keeps in-frame clones, though not all of them. Of about 72,000 clones detected, 86% appear once; the ten largest clones hold roughly 8%. The sequencing input was peripheral blood. These receptors all come from a man aged 25 to 40 with acute or convalescent COVID-19.

J is TRBJ2-7 and V is TRBV5-4, with TRBD2 matching over 10 bases. The CDR3 contains 16 residues. J lost 1 base, V lost 1 base, and 5 bases had no gene match. Germline loops: CDR1 SGHNT, CDR2 YYREEE (reference sequence). This chain's CDR3 is CASSLRAGGPSYEQYF. For the CDR3, the DNA is TGTGCCAGCAGCTTGCGAGCGGGAGGGCCGTCCTACGAGCAGTACTTC.

This chain joins TRBV7-9 and TRBJ1-2; 11 bases map to TRBD1. V dropped 0 bases and J dropped 5; count of bases not matched to a gene: 5. This CDR3 is 16 amino acids long. CDR1 is SEHNR, CDR2 FQNEAQ, per germline (reference sequence). The CDR3 coding sequence is TGTGCCAGCAGCTTAGCCCCGGGACAGGGGGGTTATGGCTACACCTTC. Translation gives CASSLAPGQGGYGYTF.

This clone was seen at least ten times. The chain recombines TRBV7-6 with TRBJ2-3; the match to TRBD2 covers 9 bases. J lost 2 bases, V lost 3 bases, and 6 bases had no gene match. Looked up from germline, CDR1 is SGHVS and CDR2 is FNYEAQ. This CDR3 is built from 16 residues. CDR3 loop: CASSFSSGRTTDTQYF. Written as DNA, the CDR3 is TGTGCCAGCAGCTTCTCCAGCGGGAGGACCACAGATACGCAGTATTTT.

The V gene is TRBV3-1 (or the pseudogene TRBV3-2), the J gene TRBJ2-3; D is possibly TRBD2 (5 bases). CDR1 is LGHDT and CDR2 is YNNKEL in the germline V gene (reference sequence). This CDR3 has 17 amino acids. The V end lost 0 bases, the J end lost 2 bases, and 15 bases lay between the germline ends. The CDR3 DNA reads as TGTGCCAGCAGCCAAGATGCCCCTGGCGGGCCCACAGATACGCAGTATTTT. Amino acid sequence: CASSQDAPGGPTDTQYF.

The V gene is TRBV2, the J gene TRBJ2-5, with 7 bases identical to TRBD2. Germline values: CDR1 SNHLY, CDR2 FYNNEI. CDR3 length: 13 residues. After removal of 8 bases from V and 2 bases from J, the junction contained 5 bases not matched to a gene. The CDR3 here is CASGWGGQETQYF. In DNA, the CDR3 is TGTGCCAGCGGATGGGGGGGGCAAGAGACCCAGTACTTC.

This chain connects TRBV10-2 to TRBJ1-1, with 11 bases lining up with TRBD1. CDR1 is WSHSY and CDR2 is SAAADI in the germline V gene. V was pared by 10 bases and J by 0 bases, with 4 bases of the junction left unmatched. CDR3 length equals 14 residues. The CDR3 here is CATGTGGMNTEAFF. CDR3 sequence (DNA): TGCGCCACCGGGACAGGGGGTATGAACACTGAAGCTTTCTTT.

Note on this clone: Other DNA sequences in this specimen translate into the identical CDR3. The gene calls are TRBV11-2 and TRBJ1-1; D gene unclear. This CDR3 is built from 13 residues. Germline values: CDR1 SGHAT, CDR2 FQNNGV. The germline V and J ends were trimmed by 1 base and 1 base, with 4 bases remaining between them. DNA for the CDR3: TGTGCCAGCAGCTTAGCAGGGAACACTGAAGCTTTCTTT. Protein product: CASSLAGNTEAFF.

V gene TRBV7-2 combines with J gene TRBJ1-5; D is unresolved. CDR1 and CDR2 from the germline V gene are SGHTA and FQGNSA. This CDR3 region has 12 residues. The V end lost 5 bases, the J end lost 9 bases, and 11 bases lay between the germline ends. The CDR3 DNA reads as TGTGCCAGCAGCCAGCACCGGGGGCCCCAGCATTTT. Its protein product is CASSQHRGPQHF.

The chain is built from TRBV6-5 and TRBJ1-3; no clear D gene. Germline assignment: CDR1 MNHEY and CDR2 SVGAGI. Trimming removed 5 bases from V and 0 bases from J, with 11 bases in between. There are 15 residues in the CDR3. The CDR3 region is CASSLRLSSGNTIYF. The CDR3 nucleotides read TGTGCCAGCAGTCTCCGGTTAAGCTCTGGAAACACCATATATTTT.

The chain carries TRBV6-2 or TRBV6-3 and TRBJ2-7; D perhaps matches TRBD2 (6 bases). The germline V gene has CDR1 MNHEY and CDR2 SVGEGT. This CDR3 region has 16 residues. Trimming cost V 2 bases and J 3 bases, with 17 bases left between them. The CDR3 loop reads CASSYQAGLVYYEQYF. Written as DNA, the CDR3 is TGTGCCAGCAGTTACCAAGCGGGTCTGGTTTACTACGAGCAGTACTTC.

This clone has more than one count but fewer than ten. Here the CDR3 reads CASSQDRGTPYEQYF. The CDR3 DNA reads as TGCGCCAGCAGCCAAGATCGCGGGACTCCCTACGAGCAGTACTTC. This rearrangement joins TRBV4-1 to TRBJ2-7; D possibly corresponds to TRBD2 (6 bases). CDR3 size: 15 residues. Trimming shortened V by 0 bases and J by 2 bases, and 11 bases separated the two germline ends. CDR1 and CDR2 (germline): MGHRA, YSYEKL.

V gene TRBV19 combines with J gene TRBJ1-5; D might be TRBD1 (5 bases). V lost 10 bases and J lost 3, with 16 bases in between. Germline loops: CDR1 LNHDA, CDR2 SQIVND (reference sequence). This CDR3 spans 14 amino acids. The CDR3 spells CATNPTGNNQPQHF. The CDR3 DNA reads as TGTGCCACTAACCCTACAGGAAACAATCAGCCCCAGCATTTT.

This chain joins TRBV6-4 and TRBJ2-2; 10 bases fit TRBD2. CDR3 size: 14 residues. J gave up 5 bases and V 5 bases, and 2 bases lay outside the gene matches. Germline V gives CDR1 MRHNA, CDR2 SNTAGT. CDR3 sequence: CASSPSGSTGELFF. The CDR3, as DNA: TGTGCCAGCAGTCCTAGCGGGAGTACCGGGGAGCTGTTTTTT.

The rearrangement joins TRBV28 to TRBJ1-5; TRBD1 agrees at 9 bases. Looked up from germline, CDR1 is MDHEN and CDR2 is SYDVKM. CDR3 size: 15 residues. With V trimmed by 7 bases and J by 3 bases, 7 bases remained unmatched. CDR3 DNA: TGTGCCAGCAACCCAACAGGGGGCCTCAATCAGCCCCAGCATTTT. Its protein product is CASNPTGGLNQPQHF.

This clone was picked up a small number of times. The chain has TRBV19 and TRBJ1-1, with 8 bases lining up with TRBD1. Germline V gene data show CDR1 as LNHDA and CDR2 as SQIVND (reference sequence). Trimming removed 4 bases from V and 5 bases from J; junction bases left unmatched: 9. The CDR3 length is 15 residues. CDR3 in amino acids: CASSRQGARETEAFF. In DNA, the CDR3 is TGTGCCAGTAGTAGGCAGGGGGCGCGGGAAACTGAAGCTTTCTTT.

V and J are TRBV10-3 and TRBJ2-1; TRBD1 matches 9 bases. After removal of 3 bases from V and 8 bases from J, the junction contained 8 bases not matched to a gene. Germline CDR1 is ENHRY and CDR2 is SYGVKD. CDR3 length: 15 amino acids. CDR3 bases: TGTGCCATCAGTGACCCGGGACAGGGCATGGATGAGCAGTTCTTC. Translation gives CAISDPGQGMDEQFF.

J is TRBJ1-6 and V is TRBV9, with unresolved D. The germline CDR1 and CDR2 sequences are SGDLS and YYNGEE. V lost 4 bases to trimming and J lost 0 bases, with 11 bases between them. This CDR3 comprises 16 residues. The CDR3 DNA follows: TGTGCCAGCAGCCGACACGGAAGCTCCTATAATTCACCCCTCCACTTT. Translated: CASSRHGSSYNSPLHF.

Here the CDR3 reads CASSLFRDRLGETQYF. Here the CDR3 DNA reads TGTGCCAGCAGCCTCTTTAGGGACAGGCTAGGGGAGACCCAGTACTTC. This chain connects TRBV7-2 to TRBJ2-5; 8 bases are a match to TRBD1. This CDR3 contains 16 residues. Per germline, CDR1 SGHTA and CDR2 FQGNSA. V shed 5 bases and J 5 bases; nucleotides not matched to a gene: 13.

The chain couples TRBV4-1 to TRBJ1-1; no firm D call. The CDR3 contains 13 residues. V lost 4 bases to trimming and J lost 2 bases, with 8 bases between them. Germline values: CDR1 MGHRA, CDR2 YSYEKL. The CDR3 spells CASSLGSNTEAFF. For the CDR3, the DNA is TGCGCCAGCAGCCTCGGGAGCAACACTGAAGCTTTCTTT.

CDR3 in DNA: TGTGCCAGCAGTCGGGGACAGGGGGGCTATGGCTACACCTTC. Translating gives CASSRGQGGYGYTF. This sequence joins TRBV6-2 or TRBV6-3 and TRBJ1-2, with 11 bases that match TRBD1. Germline lookup yields CDR1 MNHEY and CDR2 SVGEGT. After removal of 5 bases from V and 4 bases from J, the junction contained 3 bases not matched to a gene. The CDR3 consists of 14 residues.

The rearrangement uses TRBV18 and TRBJ1-6; TRBD1 is a possible D gene (6 bases). Per germline, CDR1 KGHSH and CDR2 LQKENI. The CDR3 is 13 amino acids. V was cut by 3 bases and J by 7 bases, with 7 bases left in between. The CDR3 spells CASSPGQNSPLHF. The CDR3 region has the DNA TGTGCCAGCTCACCTGGACAGAATTCACCCCTCCACTTT. The variable domain in full, with the rest retrieved from reference TRBV18 and TRBJ1-6, is NAGVMQNPRHLVRRRGQEARLRCSPMKGHSHVYWYRQLPEEGLKFMVYLQKENIIDESGMPKERFSAEFPKEGPSILRIQQVVRGDSAAYFCASSPGQNSPLHFGNGTRLTVT.

This clone was detected only once. V and J are TRBV10-3 and TRBJ2-7; 10 positions agree with TRBD1. This CDR3 comprises 14 residues. Looked up from germline, CDR1 is ENHRY and CDR2 is SYGVKD. V was clipped by 10 bases and J by 2 bases; unmatched bases: 8. CDR3 DNA: TGTGCCACTAGGACAGGGACAGGGGCCTACGAGCAGTACTTC. As protein: CATRTGTGAYEQYF.

This chain connects TRBV4-1 to TRBJ1-4, with D unresolved. The V gene's germline CDR1 is MGHRA and CDR2 YSYEKL. With 4 bases removed from V and 4 bases from J, the gap between germline ends came to 10 bases. The CDR3 is 14 residues long. CDR3 in DNA: TGCGCCAGCAGCCCCCGGGAGATTAATGAAAAACTGTTTTTT. Amino acids: CASSPREINEKLFF.

The V call is TRBV6-5, the J call TRBJ1-6; 7 bases match TRBD1. Germline V lookup: CDR1 MNHEY, CDR2 SVGAGI. V was pared by 5 bases and J by 7 bases, with 5 bases of the junction left unmatched. The CDR3 sequence is 14 residues long. Written as DNA, the CDR3 is TGTGCCAGCAGTCGACCGGGACAGAATTCACCCCTCCACTTT. Translated: CASSRPGQNSPLHF.

The V gene is TRBV7-3, the J gene TRBJ1-1; no clear D. The CDR3 is made up of 13 amino acids. With 5 bases removed from V and 2 bases from J, the gap between germline ends came to 9 bases. CDR1 and CDR2 (germline): SGHTA, FQGTGA. The CDR3 region has the DNA TGTGCCAGCAGCCTGACACCCAACACTGAAGCTTTCTTT. Protein: CASSLTPNTEAFF.

This clone was seen only once. The chain recombines TRBV5-1 with TRBJ1-1; the D is unclear. The V and J ends lost 4 bases and 2 bases respectively, with 6 bases between them. CDR1 is SGHRS and CDR2 is YFSETQ in the germline V gene. The CDR3 length is 12 residues. The CDR3 spells CASSASNTEAFF. In DNA, the CDR3 is TGCGCCAGCAGCGCGTCAAACACTGAAGCTTTCTTT.

The chain combines TRBV7-9 with TRBJ2-7; TRBD2 is a possible D gene (5 bases). Trimming took off 1 base at V and 4 bases at J, with 11 bases between the two ends. Germline CDR1 and CDR2: SEHNR and FQNEAQ (reference sequence). The CDR3 is made up of 14 amino acids. CDR3 in amino acids: CASSLVASMYEQYF. As DNA, the CDR3 is TGTGCCAGCAGCTTAGTCGCTAGCATGTACGAGCAGTACTTC.

The chain carries TRBV5-6 and TRBJ1-4; 8 bases line up with TRBD1. The trim removed 4 bases at V and 2 bases at J, leaving 7 bases unmatched. The CDR3 spans 16 residues. Germline CDR1 SGHDT, CDR2 YYEEEE. The CDR3 region has the DNA TGTGCCAGCAGCAGATACCAGGGGGCGACTAATGAAAAACTGTTTTTT. As protein: CASSRYQGATNEKLFF.

The V and J genes are TRBV11-2 and TRBJ2-5; D may be TRBD2 (6 bases). Germline-derived CDR1 and CDR2 are SGHAT and FQNNGV. This CDR3 spans 16 amino acids. V was cut by 4 bases and J by 3 bases, with 18 bases left in between. CDR3 DNA: TGTGCCAGCAGCTCATACGATCTAGCGTTCAAAGAGACCCAGTACTTC. Protein sequence: CASSSYDLAFKETQYF.